This TCR beta chain was sequenced during a study of blood T cells in healthy people across ages. Notes on the study in general: Both naive CD4+ cell counts and diversity were greater in long-lived donors than in aged donors. Measured against age, TCR beta diversity per million T cells decreased in a roughly linear manner.

Sample-barcoded 5' priming and a J-beta primer mix drove a second PCR of about 6 to 12 cycles. TCRdb processed the 5' RACE reads anew with MiXCR; each CDR3 protein has one entry. In the table there are 700,000 to 900,000 distinct CDR3 sequences, 20% to 30% of which are singletons. Samples had at least 7 million PBMCs isolated from them. Of note for this clonotype: Its specificity is not known.

In addition, the sample was reused for a study of T cells of mothers and their children. That investigation notes: Related mother-child pairs showed slightly, non-significantly higher overlap than unrelated pairs.

The specimen was blood. This clonotype was sampled from a boy between 10 and 17 years old in good health.

The CDR3 reads CASSPRPGRTEAFF. Written as DNA, the CDR3 is TGTGCCAGCAGCCCCCGGCCGGGGAGGACTGAAGCTTTCTTT. The chain is built from TRBV7-3 and TRBJ1-1; D unresolved. V lost 5 bases, J lost 5 bases, and 15 bases lay in between. This CDR3 spans 14 amino acids. Germline loops: CDR1 SGHTA, CDR2 FQGTGA.